This TCR beta chain came from a study of radiation and T cells in renal cell carcinoma. The wider study: Nephrectomy followed 15 Gy stereotactic body radiation by 4 weeks.

The protocol was immunoSEQ multiplex PCR, while the TCRdb copy is restricted to in-frame clones and leaves out a portion. The sample comprises 95,000 to 150,000 clones, 81% of which are singletons, and approximately 5% rests with the top ten. Noted time point: blood 2 weeks post-SBRT. Specified treatment: 15 Gy SBRT to primary tumor, nephrectomy 4 weeks later. Radiation-treated patients gave blood at baseline, week 2 and week 4. The tumor was a clear cell renal cell carcinoma. Per the germline V gene, CDR1 is MNHEY and CDR2 is SVGAGI. The V end lost 6 bases, the J end lost 9 bases, and 18 bases lay between the germline ends. CDR3 length: 13 residues.

This sequence originates from a man aged 50 to 60 with renal cell carcinoma. The chain combines TRBV6-5 with TRBJ2-7; D gene ambiguous. Sequencing used blood, obtained from a patient whose treatment included radiotherapy and nephrectomy. Here the CDR3 reads CASRLGPFIGQYF. The CDR3 DNA sequence: TGTGCCAGCAGACTGGGCCCCTTTATCGGGCAGTACTTC.